The present entry profiles one TCR beta chain with its context. The antigen remains undetermined. The data were produced by immunoSEQ multiplex PCR, yet TCRdb's version contains in-frame clones alone and is incomplete. The data contain 35,000 to 45,000 clones, about 95% of them singletons. The data were taken from a study of graft-versus-host responses after intestinal transplantation. At the level of the study: Transplants were multivisceral, liver-intestinal, or isolated intestinal. All of the recipients had induction that used anti-thymocyte globulin, then tacrolimus and steroids for approximately 3 years.

The CDR3 extends over 13 amino acids. With 5 bases removed from V and 3 bases from J, the gap between germline ends came to 10 bases. Germline V lookup: CDR1 KGHSH, CDR2 LQKENI. Study-level results: Investigators detected GvH clones in recipient marrow, with some emerging earlier in ileum or blood. Subjects displaying graft-donor T cell macrochimerism possessed elevated graft-versus-host to host-versus-graft clonal ratios inside allografts.

The chain is built from TRBV18 and TRBJ2-5; possible D gene TRBD2, 5 bases. The clonotype was recovered from a human donor who was the organ donor for an intestinal transplant. This specimen consisted of unstimulated CD8+ T cells sorted from spleen or lymph node cells, obtained before transplant. The CDR3 nucleotides read TGTGCCAGCTCATTTATCGGGGAAGAGACCCAGTACTTC. This gives the protein CASSFIGEETQYF. The entire variable domain, with the rest obtained from reference TRBV18 and TRBJ2-5, is as follows: NAGVMQNPRHLVRRRGQEARLRCSPMKGHSHVYWYRQLPEEGLKFMVYLQKENIIDESGMPKERFSAEFPKEGPSILRIQQVVRGDSAAYFCASSFIGEETQYFGPGTRLLVL.